This passage covers 26 T cell receptor beta chains from one sample sequenced in a study of blood T cells in healthy people across ages. Then a second PCR, running about 7 to 11 cycles, was carried out with a sample-barcoded 5' primer and a J-beta primer mix. From the 5' RACE reads, TCRdb called clonotypes with MiXCR, one entry per CDR3 protein. The profile covers 800,000 to 950,000 distinct CDR3 sequences, with roughly 50% appearing a single time and roughly 13% taken by the ten largest. Sequencing was performed on blood. The receptors shown here come from a man aged 25 to 45 in good health.

DNA of the CDR3: TGCGCCACCCAAGGTGTCCCCGGGGACAATGAGCAGTTCTTC. It specifies CATQGVPGDNEQFF. The chain couples TRBV5-1 to TRBJ2-1, with a weak D call TRBD2 (5 bases). This CDR3 spans 14 amino acids. Trimming removed 9 bases at V and 5 bases at J, with 18 bases between. The germline gives CDR1 SGHRS, CDR2 YFSETQ.

J is TRBJ2-3 and V is TRBV27; tentative D call: TRBD1 (5 bases). The germline V and J ends were trimmed by 3 bases and 1 base, with 11 bases remaining between them. The CDR3 is 15 amino acids. Germline V gives CDR1 MNHEY, CDR2 SMNVEV (reference sequence). The CDR3 is CASSFQGVGTDTQYF. In DNA, the CDR3 is TGTGCCAGCAGTTTCCAGGGTGTGGGCACAGATACGCAGTATTTT.

The chain couples TRBV20-1 to TRBJ1-2, with TRBD1 as a possible D gene (5 bases). The CDR3 length is 14 residues. Germline assignment: CDR1 DFQATT and CDR2 SNEGSKA (reference sequence). V lost 5 bases and J lost 4, with 17 bases in between. CDR3 protein: CSARGEGMSYGYTF. CDR3 sequence (DNA): TGCAGTGCTCGTGGGGAGGGGATGAGCTATGGCTACACCTTC.

The CDR3 nucleotides read TGCGCCGCCAGCCAAGCGGGGCAGGGGGTCTATGGCTACACCTTC. Residues: CAASQAGQGVYGYTF. The chain combines TRBV4-1 with TRBJ1-2, with 7 bases aligning to TRBD1. Trimming removed 11 bases from V and 4 bases from J; junction bases left unmatched: 16. CDR3 size: 15 residues. Per germline, CDR1 MGHRA and CDR2 YSYEKL.

The J gene is TRBJ2-7, the V gene TRBV20-1, with 11 positions matching TRBD2. After removal of 4 bases from V and 5 bases from J, the junction contained 7 bases not matched to a gene. The length of the CDR3 is 14 residues. CDR1 and CDR2 (germline): DFQATT, SNEGSKA (reference sequence). The CDR3, as DNA: TGCAGTGCTACTAAACTAGCGGGAGTAAACGAGCAGTACTTC. This codes for CSATKLAGVNEQYF.

The sample holds a few counts of this clonotype. At one boundary the junction diverges from the germline segment, which might be a read error. The chain uses TRBV7-2 and TRBJ2-7; 8 nucleotides match TRBD2. The CDR3 runs to 14 residues. Germline CDR1 and CDR2: SGHTA and FQGNSA. CDR3 in amino acids: CASSVAGHTYEQYF. The CDR3 nucleotides are TGTGCCAGCAGCGTAGCGGGACACACCTACGAGCAGTACTTC.

The CDR3 DNA follows: TGTGCCAGCAGTTACGCGGGGGAGGGCTCCTACGAGCAGTACTTC. Encoded protein: CASSYAGEGSYEQYF. The chain links TRBV6-2 or TRBV6-3 to TRBJ2-7; TRBD2 matches at 7 bases. V lost 2 bases and J lost 0; bases outside the gene matches: 4. This CDR3 is built from 15 residues. The germline gives CDR1 MNHEY, CDR2 SVGEGT.

This rearrangement joins TRBV29-1 to TRBJ1-6, with a possible D match to TRBD1 (5 bases). V lost 5 bases, J lost 9 bases, and 17 bases lay in between. Germline CDR1 SQVTM, CDR2 ANQGSEA. This CDR3 contains 14 residues. This CDR3 reads CSVQTGTLGSPLHF. The CDR3 DNA is TGCAGCGTTCAAACGGGGACCTTAGGTTCACCCCTCCACTTT.

This clonotype turned up a few times. The chain carries TRBV28 and TRBJ2-7; the D gene is possibly TRBD1 (5 bases). Deletions cut 5 bases from V and 2 bases from J, with 13 bases between. The CDR3 is 14 amino acids. CDR1 and CDR2 from the germline V gene are MDHEN and SYDVKM. CDR3 in DNA: TGTGCCAGCAGTCTCCCAGGGTTCCCCTACGAGCAGTACTTC. Protein: CASSLPGFPYEQYF.

This rearrangement joins TRBV20-1 to TRBJ2-3; 7 bases line up with TRBD1. The CDR3 is made up of 13 amino acids. Germline assignment: CDR1 DFQATT and CDR2 SNEGSKA (reference sequence). The V and J ends lost 6 bases and 4 bases, in that order; junction bases with no gene match: 7. The CDR3 protein is CSARRQGPDTQYF. CDR3 nucleotides: TGCAGTGCCCGGAGACAGGGCCCAGATACGCAGTATTTT.

The chain uses TRBV5-1 and TRBJ2-7; a weak D match, TRBD2 (7 bases). The V end lost 4 bases, the J end lost 1 base, and 12 bases lay between the germline ends. Germline V gene data show CDR1 as SGHRS and CDR2 as YFSETQ. The CDR3 is made up of 14 amino acids. CDR3 region: CASSGEGVSYEQYF. DNA of the CDR3: TGCGCCAGCAGCGGGGAGGGGGTATCCTACGAGCAGTACTTC.

This clonotype was observed a few times. The gene calls are TRBV7-9 and TRBJ1-5; D unclear. CDR3 size: 13 residues. Germline V gives CDR1 SEHNR, CDR2 FQNEAQ (reference sequence). Trimming stripped 5 bases from V and 3 bases from J, with 8 bases between. The DNA for the CDR3 is TGTGCCAGCAGCGTAGGACCCAATCAGCCCCAGCATTTT. Its translation is CASSVGPNQPQHF.

Many counts were recorded for this clonotype. This could be a read error, since a much larger clone is one nucleotide away. CDR3 DNA sequence: TGTGCCAGCACAGGGGTGGCAGACGGCTCCTACAATGAGCAGTTCTTC. This translates into CASTGVADGSYNEQFF. This rearrangement joins TRBV27 to TRBJ2-1, with D possibly TRBD1 on 6 matching bases. The V end was cut by 7 bases, the J end by 0 bases, with 16 bases between. Germline V gives CDR1 MNHEY, CDR2 SMNVEV (reference sequence). This CDR3 region has 16 residues.

This clonotype was seen many times. The gene calls are TRBV7-9 and TRBJ2-3, with TRBD2 matching 15 bases. The CDR3 covers 17 residues. Germline V lookup: CDR1 SEHNR, CDR2 FQNEAQ (reference sequence). Unmatched junction bases numbered 6, after V lost 4 bases and J lost 4 bases. CDR3 sequence reads: CASSSWTSGGAADTQYF. CDR3 nucleotides: TGTGCCAGCAGCTCATGGACTAGCGGGGGGGCGGCAGATACGCAGTATTTT.

This chain links TRBV5-1 with TRBJ2-1; 8 nucleotides agree with TRBD1. The CDR3 covers 16 residues. Germline V CDR1 and CDR2: SGHRS, YFSETQ. V was pared by 0 bases and J by 6 bases, with 8 bases of the junction left unmatched. The CDR3 sequence is CASSLAGQGTFNEQFF. DNA of the CDR3: TGCGCCAGCAGCTTGGCTGGACAGGGTACCTTCAATGAGCAGTTCTTC.

The genes are TRBV7-2 and TRBJ2-1; TRBD1 or TRBD2 may be the D gene (6 bases each). Trimming took 0 bases from V and 1 from J, leaving 19 bases between them. The CDR3 loop spans 19 amino acids. The germline gives CDR1 SGHTA, CDR2 FQGNSA. For the CDR3, the DNA is TGTGCCAGCAGCTTAGCGGAGGCAGGGGACTGGGGGTCCTACAATGAGCAGTTCTTC. It yields the protein CASSLAEAGDWGSYNEQFF.

The table lists this clonotype with a few counts. The chain has TRBV15 and TRBJ2-3, with D hard to call. CDR3 length: 15 amino acids. Between the trimmed V and J ends, which lost 0 bases and 0 bases, there was a span of 7 bases. From germline, CDR1 is LNHNV and CDR2 YYDKDF (reference sequence). The CDR3 sequence: CATSRDGYSTDTQYF. The CDR3 DNA sequence: TGTGCCACCAGCAGAGATGGTTATAGCACAGATACGCAGTATTTT.

The rearrangement uses TRBV4-1 and TRBJ1-1; possibly TRBD1 for D (5 bases). V dropped 4 bases and J dropped 3 bases, with 15 bases sitting between them. The CDR3 runs to 15 residues. In germline, CDR1 is MGHRA, CDR2 YSYEKL. The CDR3 here is CASSPDAGRDTEAFF. The CDR3 DNA sequence: TGCGCCAGCAGCCCGGACGCGGGGCGGGACACTGAAGCTTTCTTT.

V usage is TRBV6-5 and J usage is TRBJ2-5, with a possible D match to TRBD2 (6 bases). The J call may be incorrect, as the DNA end agrees better with TRBJ2-7. The CDR3 length is 18 residues. Looked up from germline, CDR1 is MNHEY and CDR2 is SVGAGI. The CDR3 DNA follows: TGTGCCAGCAGTTACGGACCCCGAAGTACCGGGGGAGATTACGAGCAGTACTTC. Translating gives CASSYGPRSTGGDYEQYF.

The genes are TRBV28 and TRBJ2-3; the D call may be TRBD1 or TRBD2 (7 bases each). With 6 bases removed from V and 5 bases from J, the gap between germline ends came to 15 bases. Germline CDR1 reads MDHEN; CDR2 reads SYDVKM. The CDR3 spans 14 residues. CDR3 residues: CASRPDREGDTQYF. CDR3 nucleotides: TGTGCCAGCAGACCCGACAGGGAGGGAGATACGCAGTATTTT.

This clonotype has only a few counts. This chain joins TRBV6-4 and TRBJ1-2; 7 positions agree with TRBD1. V shed 6 bases and J 1 base; nucleotides not matched to a gene: 5. CDR1 MRHNA and CDR2 SNTAGT come from the germline V gene. The CDR3 totals 14 residues. The CDR3 nucleotides are TGTGCCAGCAGCGTAACAGGGGATAACTATGGCTACACCTTC. This encodes CASSVTGDNYGYTF.

A remark on this clonotype: Given a much more abundant clone one base away, this may be a read error. This sequence joins TRBV29-1 and TRBJ2-7; D might be TRBD2 (5 bases). Germline values: CDR1 SQVTM, CDR2 ANQGSEA. The CDR3 covers 12 residues. This chain's CDR3 is CSARGQIYGQYF. CDR3 bases: TGCAGCGCCCGAGGGCAGATCTACGGGCAGTACTTC.

The chain combines TRBV12-3 or TRBV12-4 with TRBJ1-2, with 8 bases that match TRBD1. After removal of 6 bases from V and 6 bases from J, the junction contained 6 bases not matched to a gene. CDR3 length: 13 amino acids. As DNA, the CDR3 is TGTGCCAGCAGAGGACAGGGTTGGGATGGCTACACCTTC. Residues: CASRGQGWDGYTF.

There are a few counts of this clonotype. The chain employs TRBV7-2 and TRBJ1-2, with D possibly being TRBD1 (6 bases). From germline, CDR1 is SGHTA and CDR2 FQGNSA. V was cut by 1 base and J by 6 bases, with 18 bases left in between. The CDR3 length is 16 residues. CDR3 nucleotide sequence: TGTGCCAGCAGCTTAGATCTGGGCAGGGGTAAGGATGGCTACACCTTC. It translates to CASSLDLGRGKDGYTF.

The V call is TRBV20-1, the J call TRBJ2-1; maybe TRBD2 (6 bases). Germline V gene data show CDR1 as DFQATT and CDR2 as SNEGSKA (reference sequence). The germline V and J ends were trimmed by 6 bases and 2 bases, with 14 bases remaining between them. The CDR3 has 14 amino acids. Written as DNA, the CDR3 is TGCAGTGCCCGAATCGGGGGACCCTACAATGAGCAGTTCTTC. Translating gives CSARIGGPYNEQFF.

This clonotype occurred a few times. The V and J genes are TRBV20-1 and TRBJ2-1, with TRBD2 identical over 9 bases. Germline V gene lookup returns CDR1 DFQATT and CDR2 SNEGSKA (reference sequence). The CDR3 has 15 amino acids. J lost 6 bases, V lost 3 bases, and 9 bases had no gene match. This chain's CDR3 is CSARMGLAYFNEQFF. The CDR3 nucleotides are TGCAGTGCTAGGATGGGACTAGCCTATTTCAATGAGCAGTTCTTC.